The 26 T cell receptor beta chains presented below share a single source sample, sequenced in a study of cytomegalovirus exposure and HLA in healthy donors. Both 60 Vbeta primers and 13 Jbeta primers went into the PCR. Assay: immunoSEQ multiplex PCR; the TCRdb copy retains only in-frame clones and omits some. The table lists 65,000 to 100,000 clones, over 70% of them singletons. The sequencing sample was made of PBMCs. Receptors originate from a man aged 40-55 years in good health and CMV-seronegative.

CDR3 in amino acids: CASSEALAGGPDTQYF. The CDR3 DNA reads as TGTGCCAGCAGTGAAGCGCTAGCGGGGGGGCCAGATACGCAGTATTTT. V and J are TRBV6-1 and TRBJ2-3, with 12 bases matching TRBD2. The CDR3 runs to 16 residues. Germline-derived CDR1 and CDR2 are MNHNS and SASEGT. J was trimmed by 4 bases and V by 0 bases; bases with no gene match: 2.

CDR3 sequence: CASSPSVGLSYEQYF. DNA of the CDR3: TGTGCCAGCAGCCCCAGCGTAGGACTCTCCTACGAGCAGTACTTC. The chain has TRBV7-7 and TRBJ2-7; the D gene is possibly TRBD2 (5 bases). V shed 5 bases and J shed 0 bases, with 14 bases lying between them. CDR1 is SSHAT and CDR2 is FNYEAQ in the germline V gene (reference sequence). This CDR3 region has 15 residues.

This sequence joins TRBV5-4 and TRBJ1-4; 8 bases line up with TRBD1. V dropped 4 bases and J dropped 5; count of bases not matched to a gene: 13. Germline CDR1 reads SGHNT; CDR2 reads YYREEE (reference sequence). The CDR3 consists of 17 residues. This chain's CDR3 is CASSGSDLDRVNEKLFF. CDR3 nucleotides: TGTGCCAGCAGCGGAAGCGACCTGGACAGGGTCAATGAAAAACTGTTTTTT.

This chain uses TRBV7-2 with TRBJ1-6; 9 bases line up with TRBD1. V shed 5 bases and J 9 bases; nucleotides not matched to a gene: 5. This CDR3 has 14 residues. Looked up from germline, CDR1 is SGHTA and CDR2 is FQGNSA. DNA for the CDR3: TGTGCCAGCAGCCGGACAGGGGTGGGTTCACCCCTCCACTTT. Protein: CASSRTGVGSPLHF.

This chain connects TRBV4-2 to TRBJ1-6; no reliable D call. The germline V and J ends were trimmed by 6 bases and 0 bases, with 12 bases remaining between them. The CDR3 contains 16 residues. In germline, CDR1 is LGHNA, CDR2 YNFKEQ. The CDR3 DNA is TGTGCCAGCAGTCCCGCCTCGGGCTCCTATAATTCACCCCTCCACTTT. As protein: CASSPASGSYNSPLHF.

The chain has TRBV9 and TRBJ2-3; D possibly corresponds to TRBD2 (7 bases). The germline gives CDR1 SGDLS, CDR2 YYNGEE. This CDR3 has 14 amino acids. Trimming took off 5 bases at V and 6 bases at J, with 16 bases between the two ends. The DNA of the CDR3 is TGTGCCAGCAGTGGGGGGGCGGGGACTGATACGCAGTATTTT. Protein product: CASSGGAGTDTQYF.

This clone was observed a few times. The chain has TRBV5-1 and TRBJ1-1, with 9 bases lining up with TRBD1. CDR1 SGHRS and CDR2 YFSETQ come from the germline V gene. This CDR3 region has 17 residues. Unmatched junction bases numbered 9, after V lost 3 bases and J lost 0 bases. The CDR3 bases are TGCGCCAGCAGCTCCGGGACAGGGTTCTCCATGAACACTGAAGCTTTCTTT. Translating it yields CASSSGTGFSMNTEAFF.

This chain links TRBV10-3 with TRBJ1-3; D gene unclear. The CDR3 extends over 14 amino acids. Trimming removed 1 base from V and 4 bases from J, with 8 bases in between. Germline CDR1 is ENHRY and CDR2 is SYGVKD. The CDR3 spells CAISEFGGGNTIYF. The CDR3 region has the DNA TGTGCCATCAGTGAGTTTGGAGGCGGAAACACCATATATTTT.

The V call is TRBV27, the J call TRBJ1-1; D is undetermined. CDR1 is MNHEY, CDR2 SMNVEV, per germline (reference sequence). The CDR3 runs to 17 residues. Deletions cut 2 bases from V and 7 bases from J, with 23 bases between. Here the CDR3 reads CASSLKVFGDAPIEAFF. The CDR3 nucleotides are TGTGCCAGCAGTTTAAAGGTCTTCGGAGACGCCCCTATTGAAGCTTTCTTT.

This clone was counted a few times. The V call is TRBV28, the J call TRBJ1-2; TRBD1 aligns across 7 bases. CDR1 is MDHEN and CDR2 is SYDVKM in the germline V gene. Germline trimming cut 7 bases from V and 8 bases from J; bases unmatched to any gene: 7. The CDR3 runs to 12 residues. The CDR3 region has the DNA TGTGCCAGCAACGACAGGGTGGTCGGCTACACCTTC. This codes for CASNDRVVGYTF.

The V gene is TRBV6-5, the J gene TRBJ2-1; 11 bases fit TRBD2. This CDR3 comprises 15 residues. Germline V gives CDR1 MNHEY, CDR2 SVGAGI. With 6 bases clipped from V and 3 bases from J, the junction kept 4 bases outside the gene matches. CDR3 in amino acids: CASRLAGGLYNEQFF. The CDR3 nucleotides are TGTGCCAGCAGATTAGCGGGGGGGCTCTACAATGAGCAGTTCTTC.

This clone appeared a single time. The rearrangement links TRBV10-1 to TRBJ1-3, with D unclear. The germline V gene encodes CDR1 WNHNN and CDR2 SYGVQD (reference sequence). Trimming took off 0 bases at V and 1 base at J, with 16 bases between the two ends. This CDR3 spans 18 amino acids. This CDR3 is CASSESIGVSRSGNTIYF. CDR3 sequence (DNA): TGCGCCAGCAGTGAGTCGATCGGGGTCTCTAGATCTGGAAACACCATATATTTT.

The chain has TRBV2 and TRBJ2-1, with D unclear. V lost 8 bases and J 8 bases, leaving 10 bases between the germline ends. This CDR3 has 11 amino acids. CDR1 is SNHLY and CDR2 is FYNNEI in the germline V gene. The CDR3 bases are TGTGCCAGCTCAACTACGGATGAGCAGTTCTTC. This translates into CASSTTDEQFF.

V is TRBV7-9 and J is TRBJ2-7; D might be TRBD1 (6 bases). The ends were cut back, 3 bases at V and 0 bases at J, with 9 bases in the middle. The CDR3 loop spans 14 amino acids. Germline CDR1 reads SEHNR; CDR2 reads FQNEAQ (reference sequence). CDR3 loop: CASSFTGPSYEQYF. The CDR3 DNA sequence: TGTGCCAGCAGCTTTACAGGGCCCTCCTACGAGCAGTACTTC.

The CDR3, as DNA: TGTGCCAGCAGCTCGGACAGGGCAGAGACCCAGTACTTC. Protein product: CASSSDRAETQYF. The chain employs TRBV7-2 and TRBJ2-5, with 8 bases matching TRBD1. The germline gives CDR1 SGHTA, CDR2 FQGNSA. V lost 4 bases to trimming and J lost 4 bases; unmatched junction nucleotides: 2. The CDR3 spans 13 residues. Based on the CDR3 plus reference TRBV7-2 and TRBJ2-5, the full variable domain is GAGVSQSPSNKVTEKGKDVELRCDPISGHTALYWYRQSLGQGLEFLIYFQGNSAPDKSGLPSDRFSAERTGGSVSTLTIQRTQQEDSAVYLCASSSDRAETQYFGPGTRLLVL.

This clone was observed a handful of times. The V and J genes are TRBV9 and TRBJ2-3, with 12 positions matching TRBD2. The CDR3 spans 16 residues. V shed 4 bases and J 2 bases; nucleotides not matched to a gene: 5. Germline lookup yields CDR1 SGDLS and CDR2 YYNGEE. The CDR3 reads CASSPGLAGNTDTQYF. CDR3 bases: TGTGCCAGCAGCCCTGGACTAGCGGGGAACACAGATACGCAGTATTTT. The variable domain in full, completed from reference TRBV9 and TRBJ2-3, reads DSGVTQTPKHLITATGQRVTLRCSPRSGDLSVYWYQQSLDQGLQFLIQYYNGEERAKGNILERFSAQQFPDLHSELNLSSLELGDSALYFCASSPGLAGNTDTQYFGPGTRLTVL.

The chain couples TRBV7-6 to TRBJ2-5; 8 bases are a match to TRBD1. The V and J ends lost 0 bases and 2 bases, in that order; junction bases with no gene match: 5. The CDR3 is made up of 16 amino acids. From germline, CDR1 is SGHVS and CDR2 FNYEAQ. This CDR3 reads CASSLALGTGQETQYF. CDR3 coding DNA: TGTGCCAGCAGCTTAGCATTGGGGACAGGACAAGAGACCCAGTACTTC.

The chain recombines TRBV4-2 with TRBJ1-2; a possible D gene is TRBD1 (6 bases). V gave up 1 base and J gave up 4 bases, with 13 bases separating them. Germline V lookup: CDR1 LGHNA, CDR2 YNFKEQ. This CDR3 is 15 amino acids long. The CDR3 DNA reads TGTGCCAGCAGCCAAGGCGGGGGGCAAATCTATGGCTACACCTTC. Amino acid sequence: CASSQGGGQIYGYTF.

V gene TRBV7-3 combines with J gene TRBJ2-5; D is possibly TRBD2 (6 bases). The V and J ends lost 5 bases and 2 bases respectively, with 12 bases between them. This CDR3 is 14 amino acids long. Germline CDR1 reads SGHTA; CDR2 reads FQGTGA. The CDR3 bases are TGTGCCAGCAGCCTCTGGGGAGGACAAGAGACCCAGTACTTC. Amino acids: CASSLWGGQETQYF. Full variable domain (missing parts from reference TRBV7-3 and TRBJ2-5): GAGVSQTPSNKVTEKGKYVELRCDPISGHTALYWYRQSLGQGPEFLIYFQGTGAADDSGLPNDRFFAVRPEGSVSTLKIQRTERGDSAVYLCASSLWGGQETQYFGPGTRLLVL.

The rearrangement uses TRBV30 and TRBJ2-4, with 8 nucleotides matching TRBD1. The germline V gene encodes CDR1 GTSNPN and CDR2 SVGIG (reference sequence). CDR3 length: 14 amino acids. Trimming cost V 4 bases and J 1 base; bases outside gene matches: 3. The CDR3 DNA sequence: TGTGCCTGGACCACAGGGGGGGCCAAAAACATTCAGTACTTC. It yields the protein CAWTTGGAKNIQYF.

The V call is TRBV4-3, the J call TRBJ2-3, with 10 bases aligning to TRBD2. The germline gives CDR1 LGHNA, CDR2 YSLEER. The CDR3 is 15 amino acids. J was trimmed by 4 bases and V by 2 bases; bases with no gene match: 3. CDR3 region: CASSQLAGEADTQYF. The CDR3, as DNA: TGCGCCAGCAGCCAACTAGCGGGGGAGGCAGATACGCAGTATTTT.

The genes are TRBV4-3 and TRBJ2-7; a possible D gene is TRBD1 (8 bases). Per germline, CDR1 LGHNA and CDR2 YSLEER. V lost 4 bases and J 3 bases, leaving 25 bases between the germline ends. This CDR3 comprises 18 residues. In nucleotides, the CDR3 is TGCGCCAGCAGCCCCCAATATTTGAGACAGGGGAGGGGCTACGAGCAGTACTTC. Translation: CASSPQYLRQGRGYEQYF.

This chain joins TRBV7-2 and TRBJ1-2; a weak D match, TRBD1 (6 bases). Between the trimmed V and J ends, which lost 2 bases and 2 bases, there was a span of 9 bases. The CDR3 length is 14 residues. The germline V gene has CDR1 SGHTA and CDR2 FQGNSA. The chain's CDR3 is CASSLPGANYGYTF. CDR3 bases: TGTGCCAGCAGCTTACCAGGGGCGAACTATGGCTACACCTTC.

This chain joins TRBV2 and TRBJ2-7; 7 bases match TRBD1. The CDR3 has 15 residues. V dropped 6 bases and J dropped 0; count of bases not matched to a gene: 8. The germline V gene encodes CDR1 SNHLY and CDR2 FYNNEI. The CDR3 sequence: CASRVGRGTSYEQYF. The CDR3 DNA follows: TGTGCCAGCAGGGTAGGCAGGGGGACCTCCTACGAGCAGTACTTC.

This chain joins TRBV11-3 and TRBJ2-2, with 12 bases that match TRBD1. Germline V gene sequence: CDR1 SGHNT, CDR2 YENEEA. This CDR3 region has 17 residues. V was pared by 1 base and J by 4 bases, with 4 bases of the junction left unmatched. The CDR3 reads CASSLAWDRGRTGELFF. CDR3 in DNA: TGTGCCAGCAGCTTAGCTTGGGACAGGGGGCGCACCGGGGAGCTGTTTTTT.

Regarding this clone: An end of the junction does not agree with germline; a read error may underlie this. The chain joins TRBV11-2 to TRBJ1-1; 7 positions agree with TRBD1. This CDR3 region has 11 residues. CDR1 and CDR2 (germline): SGHAT, FQNNGV. The CDR3 spells CASSYYRGRIF. CDR3 coding DNA: TGTGCCAGCAGCTACTACAGGGGAAGAATCTTT.